The next 24 T cell receptor beta chains were all read from a single sample in a study of T cell repertoires in cytomegalovirus infection. Via MiXCR, TCRdb re-called the reads, giving one row per CDR3 protein. The table includes roughly 340,000 distinct CDR3 sequences, 29% detected once. Their cognate antigens are unknown. Specimen: cultured PBMCs, collected from culture after CMV antigen stimulation. Every receptor here comes from a human donor in good health (CMV status not recorded). Some clones in this sample may be carry-over from other donors' samples.

The chain uses TRBV11-2 and TRBJ2-3; the D is unclear. Looked up from germline, CDR1 is SGHAT and CDR2 is FQNNGV. V gave up 5 bases and J gave up 8 bases, with 11 bases separating them. The CDR3 is made up of 12 amino acids. This CDR3 is CASSQPRSTQYF. The CDR3 nucleotides read TGTGCCAGCAGCCAGCCGCGGAGTACGCAGTATTTT. Based on the CDR3 plus reference TRBV11-2 and TRBJ2-3, the full variable domain is EAGVAQSPRYKIIEKRQSVAFWCNPISGHATLYWYQQILGQGPKLLIQFQNNGVVDDSQLPKDRFSAERLKGVDSTLKIQPAKLEDSAVYLCASSQPRSTQYFGPGTRLTVL.

Written as DNA, the CDR3 is TGTGCCAGCAGCTTAGTTGCAGCCGGGGGGAACAATGAGCAGTTCTTC. Its protein is CASSLVAAGGNNEQFF. The chain combines TRBV7-8 with TRBJ2-1; 7 bases are shared with TRBD2. Looked up from germline, CDR1 is SGHVS and CDR2 is FQNEAQ. The junction had 8 bases not matched to a gene; V was cut back by 1 base and J by 5 bases. The CDR3 runs to 16 residues.

The chain is built from TRBV7-9 and TRBJ2-3, with D tentatively TRBD2 (6 bases). Germline loops: CDR1 SEHNR, CDR2 FQNEAQ (reference sequence). Trimming took off 11 bases at V and 4 bases at J, with 19 bases between the two ends. The CDR3 consists of 14 residues. The CDR3 DNA sequence: TGTGCCTCCGCCGGAGGGTTATTGGCAGATACGCAGTATTTT. Translated: CASAGGLLADTQYF.

V is TRBV28 and J is TRBJ2-7; D gene ambiguous. The V end was cut by 8 bases, the J end by 0 bases, with 11 bases between. CDR1 is MDHEN and CDR2 is SYDVKM in the germline V gene. This CDR3 has 13 amino acids. CDR3: CASRAPSSYEQYF. The CDR3 bases are TGTGCCAGCCGGGCCCCGAGCTCCTACGAGCAGTACTTC.

V gene TRBV7-9 combines with J gene TRBJ2-1; 7 nucleotides line up with TRBD2. V was pared by 5 bases and J by 9 bases, with 10 bases of the junction left unmatched. The length of the CDR3 is 14 residues. The germline gives CDR1 SEHNR, CDR2 FQNEAQ (reference sequence). The CDR3 DNA reads as TGTGCCAGCAGCCCCCCTCCCTGGGGGGGTGAGCAGTTCTTC. This codes for CASSPPPWGGEQFF.

The V call is TRBV7-9, the J call TRBJ2-3; possibly TRBD2 for D (6 bases). This CDR3 comprises 18 residues. Trimming shortened V by 3 bases and J by 0 bases, and 19 bases separated the two germline ends. The germline CDR1 and CDR2 sequences are SEHNR and FQNEAQ (reference sequence). The CDR3 reads CASSFRRGGGLSTDTQYF. CDR3 sequence (DNA): TGTGCCAGCAGCTTTAGGAGGGGAGGAGGACTTAGCACAGATACGCAGTATTTT. Combining the CDR3 with reference TRBV7-9 and TRBJ2-3 gives the whole variable domain DTGVSQNPRHKITKRGQNVTFRCDPISEHNRLYWYRQTLGQGPEFLTYFQNEAQLEKSRLLSDRFSAERPKGSFSTLEIQRTEQGDSAMYLCASSFRRGGGLSTDTQYFGPGTRLTVL.

The V gene is TRBV15, the J gene TRBJ2-7; possible D gene TRBD1, 6 bases. The CDR3 covers 15 residues. From germline, CDR1 is LNHNV and CDR2 YYDKDF (reference sequence). V was trimmed by 0 bases and J by 4 bases, leaving 13 bases between them. The CDR3 reads CATSRDQGRGYEQYF. Here the CDR3 DNA reads TGTGCCACCAGCAGAGATCAGGGCAGGGGTTACGAGCAGTACTTC.

A note on this clonotype: Germline and junction disagree at one end, which may indicate a read error. The V gene is TRBV7-9, the J gene TRBJ1-1; tentative D call: TRBD1 (5 bases). This CDR3 spans 12 amino acids. The germline gives CDR1 SEHNR, CDR2 FQNEAQ (reference sequence). The CDR3 region has the DNA TGTGTCAGCAGCCCGCCCGGGGCCCAGGCTTTCTTT. It specifies CVSSPPGAQAFF. Using reference TRBV7-9 and TRBJ1-1 for the parts outside the CDR3, the full variable domain is DTGVSQNPRHKITKRGQNVTFRCDPISEHNRLYWYRQTLGQGPEFLTYFQNEAQLEKSRLLSDRFSAERPKGSFSTLEIQRTEQGDSAMYLCVSSPPGAQAFFGQGTRLTVV.

V is TRBV12-3 or TRBV12-4 and J is TRBJ2-7, with a possible D match to TRBD1 (6 bases). The CDR3 totals 15 residues. V gave up 0 bases and J gave up 6 bases, with 15 bases separating them. As DNA, the CDR3 is TGTGCCAGCAGTTTAGCACAGGGCCCCTTCTTCGAGCAGTACTTC. Translation gives CASSLAQGPFFEQYF.

This clonotype was seen a handful of times. The CDR3 nucleotides read TGTGCCAGCAGCCAAGATGTAACGGTGAACACTGAAGCTTTCTTT. Residues: CASSQDVTVNTEAFF. This chain connects TRBV4-2 to TRBJ1-1; D call uncertain. The V and J ends lost 0 bases and 0 bases respectively, with 8 bases between them. The CDR3 sequence is 15 residues long. The V gene's germline CDR1 is LGHNA and CDR2 YNFKEQ.

The chain has TRBV7-6 and TRBJ2-2; 9 bases are a match to TRBD1. Germline CDR1 SGHVS, CDR2 FNYEAQ. The CDR3 is 15 amino acids. V lost 4 bases, J lost 7 bases, and 7 bases stayed unmatched. Here the CDR3 DNA reads TGTGCCAGCAGCTCCGGGACAGGGAACGGCGGGGAGCTGTTTTTT. It codes for CASSSGTGNGGELFF.

This rearrangement joins TRBV12-3 or TRBV12-4 to TRBJ1-2; possible D gene TRBD1, 5 bases. The CDR3 has 14 amino acids. The V gene lost 5 bases and the J gene lost 4 bases, with 14 bases spanning the gap. Written as DNA, the CDR3 is TGTGCCAGCAGTCTCGACCAGGGTGCCTATGGCTACACCTTC. Protein product: CASSLDQGAYGYTF.

This clonotype has only a few counts. This rearrangement joins TRBV7-3 to TRBJ1-1, with 8 bases fitting TRBD1. Trimming removed 5 bases from V and 3 bases from J; junction bases left unmatched: 2. This CDR3 comprises 13 residues. Germline V gene data show CDR1 as SGHTA and CDR2 as FQGTGA. CDR3 in amino acids: CASSPGGHTEAFF. The CDR3, as DNA: TGTGCCAGCAGCCCAGGGGGCCACACTGAAGCTTTCTTT. Looking up the rest from reference TRBV7-3 and TRBJ1-1 gives the full variable domain: GAGVSQTPSNKVTEKGKYVELRCDPISGHTALYWYRQSLGQGPEFLIYFQGTGAADDSGLPNDRFFAVRPEGSVSTLKIQRTERGDSAVYLCASSPGGHTEAFFGQGTRLTVV.

This clonotype has a handful of counts. The V call is TRBV12-3 or TRBV12-4, the J call TRBJ2-7, with 10 bases aligning to TRBD2. This CDR3 is 16 amino acids long. V lost 5 bases and J lost 3; bases outside the gene matches: 10. The DNA of the CDR3 is TGTGCCAGCAGTGAACACGGGACTAGCGATTACTACGAGCAGTACTTC. This codes for CASSEHGTSDYYEQYF.

The sample holds a few counts of this clonotype. The chain uses TRBV11-3 and TRBJ1-3; no reliable D call. The CDR3 loop spans 12 amino acids. Trimming left V 4 bases short and J 4 bases short, with 5 bases between. Looked up from germline, CDR1 is SGHNT and CDR2 is YENEEA. The CDR3 DNA reads TGTGCCAGCAGCTCTTTGGGAAACACCATATATTTT. Translating gives CASSSLGNTIYF.

CDR3 amino acids: CAISVTSGEQYF. The DNA for the CDR3 is TGTGCCATCAGTGTGACTAGCGGCGAGCAGTACTTC. V and J are TRBV10-3 and TRBJ2-7, with TRBD2 identical over 9 bases. CDR1 is ENHRY, CDR2 SYGVKD, per germline. The CDR3 totals 12 residues. Trimming cost V 4 bases and J 6 bases; bases outside gene matches: 1.

This clonotype was observed a few times. The gene calls are TRBV7-9 and TRBJ1-3; D gene uncertain. The CDR3 sequence is 16 residues long. Germline V gene sequence: CDR1 SEHNR, CDR2 FQNEAQ (reference sequence). The V end was cut by 5 bases, the J end by 0 bases, with 14 bases between. The CDR3 bases are TGTGCCAGCAGCCCCCGGATCGGCTACTCTGGAAACACCATATATTTT. This codes for CASSPRIGYSGNTIYF.

This clonotype was recorded many times. The rearrangement links TRBV28 to TRBJ2-6, with D uncertain. V was shortened by 10 bases and J by 2 bases, with 9 bases between the two germline ends. In germline, CDR1 is MDHEN, CDR2 SYDVKM. The CDR3 covers 13 residues. CDR3 region: CAIKNPGANVLTF. DNA for the CDR3: TGTGCCATCAAAAACCCTGGGGCCAACGTCCTGACTTTC.

The table lists this clonotype with a few counts. The V call is TRBV27, the J call TRBJ2-7, with D possibly being TRBD1 or TRBD2 (5 bases each). The germline V gene has CDR1 MNHEY and CDR2 SMNVEV (reference sequence). V lost 6 bases, J lost 2 bases, and 17 bases lay in between. This CDR3 comprises 15 residues. The CDR3 DNA reads as TGTGCCAGCAGCTTGGTTGGGGGTATTGCCTACGAGCAGTACTTC. Amino acid sequence: CASSLVGGIAYEQYF.

The chain combines TRBV9 with TRBJ2-4, with D uncertain. The V gene's germline CDR1 is SGDLS and CDR2 YYNGEE. V gave up 4 bases and J gave up 5 bases, with 13 bases separating them. This CDR3 has 14 amino acids. The chain's CDR3 is CASSPGTAENIQYF. The CDR3 bases are TGTGCCAGCAGCCCGGGCACTGCTGAAAACATTCAGTACTTC.

The table lists this clonotype with a few counts. The chain links TRBV19 to TRBJ2-1; 12 positions agree with TRBD2. The ends lost 5 bases at V and 0 bases at J; junction bases unmatched: 11. From germline, CDR1 is LNHDA and CDR2 SQIVND (reference sequence). The CDR3 contains 19 residues. The CDR3 spells CASSAGLAGRAYSYNEQFF. DNA of the CDR3: TGTGCCAGTAGTGCCGGACTAGCGGGACGAGCTTACTCCTACAATGAGCAGTTCTTC.

J is TRBJ2-3 and V is TRBV7-2, with TRBD2 matching 12 bases. The CDR3 runs 17 residues. V was clipped by 5 bases and J by 3 bases; unmatched bases: 9. Germline V lookup: CDR1 SGHTA, CDR2 FQGNSA. The CDR3 is CASSPRASGGATDTQYF. CDR3 nucleotide sequence: TGTGCCAGCAGCCCCCGTGCTAGCGGGGGGGCTACAGATACGCAGTATTTT.

The V gene is TRBV2, the J gene TRBJ2-3, with a possible D match to TRBD1 (5 bases). CDR1 is SNHLY and CDR2 is FYNNEI in the germline V gene. V was trimmed by 5 bases and J by 4 bases, leaving 10 bases between them. The CDR3 is made up of 13 amino acids. CDR3 sequence reads: CASSYGAADTQYF. The CDR3 DNA reads TGTGCCAGCAGTTATGGGGCTGCAGATACGCAGTATTTT.

This clonotype was observed a few times. V is TRBV28 and J is TRBJ1-3; perhaps TRBD1 as D (6 bases). V lost 2 bases, J lost 0 bases, and 8 bases lay in between. Germline V gene data show CDR1 as MDHEN and CDR2 as SYDVKM. The CDR3 is 15 amino acids. The CDR3 reads CASSLTGISGNTIYF. The CDR3 DNA is TGTGCCAGCAGTTTAACAGGGATCTCTGGAAACACCATATATTTT.